This T cell receptor beta chain was sequenced during a study of T cells in Graves' hyperthyroidism and ophthalmopathy. A few counts support this clonotype. The TCR beta CDR3 regions underwent amplification using RNA transcripts as the source. HTBI primers were employed in a first-round RT-PCR of the TCR CDR3. TCRdb passed the multiplex PCR reads through MiXCR, listing each CDR3 protein once. The sample consists of about 500,000 distinct CDR3 sequences, roughly an eighth of them appearing once. V dropped 0 bases and J dropped 5 bases, with 7 bases sitting between them. CDR1 and CDR2 from the germline V gene are MNHEY and SMNVEV (reference sequence). CDR3 length equals 13 residues.

This sequence was found in a woman aged 18-30 years with Graves' hyperthyroidism. Sequencing was performed on blood. This chain connects TRBV27 to TRBJ1-2, with D possibly matching TRBD1 (5 bases). This CDR3 reads CASSLSKGYGYTF. CDR3 coding DNA: TGTGCCAGCAGTTTATCGAAGGGGTATGGCTACACCTTC.